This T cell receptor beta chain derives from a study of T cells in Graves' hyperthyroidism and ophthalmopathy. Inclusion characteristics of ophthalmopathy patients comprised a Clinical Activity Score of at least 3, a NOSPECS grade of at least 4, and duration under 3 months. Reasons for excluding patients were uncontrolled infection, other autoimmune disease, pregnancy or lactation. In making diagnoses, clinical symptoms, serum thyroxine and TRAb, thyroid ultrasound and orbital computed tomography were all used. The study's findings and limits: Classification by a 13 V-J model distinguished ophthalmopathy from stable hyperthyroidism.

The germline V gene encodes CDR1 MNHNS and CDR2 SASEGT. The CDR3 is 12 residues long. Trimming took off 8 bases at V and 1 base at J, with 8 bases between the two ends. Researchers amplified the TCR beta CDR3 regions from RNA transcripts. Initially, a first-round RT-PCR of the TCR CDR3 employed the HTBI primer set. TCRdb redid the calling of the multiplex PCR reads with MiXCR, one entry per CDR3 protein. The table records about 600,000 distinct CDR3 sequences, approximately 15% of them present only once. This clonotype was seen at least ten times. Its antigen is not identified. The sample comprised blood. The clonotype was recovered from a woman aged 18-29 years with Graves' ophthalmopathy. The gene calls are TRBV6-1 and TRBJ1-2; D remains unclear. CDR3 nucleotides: TGTGCCAGCTCCGGGAATAACTATGGCTACACCTTC. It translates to CASSGNNYGYTF.